Shown below are 20 T cell receptor beta chains from a single sample sequenced in a study of shared clonotypes between healthy human individuals. Produced via immunoSEQ multiplex PCR; TCRdb's table is partial and in-frame only. This sample has over a million clones; approximately 98% occur once, and the top ten carry roughly 0.45%. Sequencing was carried out using naive CD4+ T cells sorted from blood. Subset given: CD45RA+ positively selected. The source of these receptors is a man aged 25-45 years in good health.

The V gene is TRBV19, the J gene TRBJ2-5; no firm D call. CDR3 length equals 13 residues. Trimming stripped 2 bases from V and 2 bases from J, with 6 bases between. Germline V gene sequence: CDR1 LNHDA, CDR2 SQIVND (reference sequence). The CDR3: CASSILGQETQYF. DNA of the CDR3: TGTGCCAGTAGTATATTGGGGCAAGAGACCCAGTACTTC.

The rearrangement uses TRBV28 and TRBJ2-7; 7 bases are shared with TRBD1. This CDR3 region has 14 residues. The germline V gene encodes CDR1 MDHEN and CDR2 SYDVKM. Losses at the gene ends were 3 bases for V and 0 bases for J; bases not matched to a gene: 2. The CDR3 protein is CASSFWDSSYEQYF. In DNA, the CDR3 is TGTGCCAGCAGTTTTTGGGACAGCTCCTACGAGCAGTACTTC.

The DNA for the CDR3 is TGTGCCAGCAGCCAAGGTCAGGGGGCCTCCTACGAGCAGTACTTC. Protein sequence: CASSQGQGASYEQYF. The chain carries TRBV14 and TRBJ2-7, with 8 nucleotides matching TRBD1. There are 15 residues in the CDR3. Germline lookup yields CDR1 SGHDN and CDR2 FVKESK. V lost 1 base and J lost 0; bases outside the gene matches: 2.

The J gene is TRBJ1-4, the V gene TRBV28, with D possibly matching TRBD1 (5 bases). V lost 6 bases to trimming and J lost 7 bases, with 12 bases between them. The CDR3 sequence is 13 residues long. Germline lookup yields CDR1 MDHEN and CDR2 SYDVKM. CDR3 sequence reads: CASSRVGSEKLFF. CDR3 nucleotides: TGTGCCAGCAGCAGGGTTGGTAGTGAAAAACTGTTTTTT.

This clone turned up a few times. The V and J genes are TRBV2 and TRBJ1-2; 10 bases match TRBD1. This CDR3 contains 14 residues. Germline V CDR1 and CDR2: SNHLY, FYNNEI. V shed 2 bases, J shed 7 bases, and the junction held 4 bases outside the gene matches. The CDR3 DNA follows: TGTGCCAGCAGTGAACGACAGGGGGCGGTTGGCTACACCTTC. The encoded protein is CASSERQGAVGYTF.

This rearrangement joins TRBV2 to TRBJ2-3; D remains ambiguous. Germline lookup yields CDR1 SNHLY and CDR2 FYNNEI. The CDR3 consists of 12 residues. V was clipped by 6 bases and J by 6 bases, with 10 bases between them. The CDR3 nucleotides read TGTGCCAGCAGAAGGACGTTGGATACGCAGTATTTT. Amino acids: CASRRTLDTQYF.

The V gene is TRBV4-2, the J gene TRBJ2-2, with 7 nucleotides matching TRBD2. From germline, CDR1 is LGHNA and CDR2 YNFKEQ. The V and J ends lost 0 bases and 6 bases, in that order; junction bases with no gene match: 4. This CDR3 is built from 15 residues. CDR3: CASSQEGGVSGELFF. For the CDR3, the DNA is TGTGCCAGCAGCCAAGAGGGAGGGGTCTCCGGGGAGCTGTTTTTT.

The chain is built from TRBV28 and TRBJ2-6; D is perhaps TRBD1 (6 bases). Per the germline V gene, CDR1 is MDHEN and CDR2 is SYDVKM. This CDR3 spans 17 amino acids. V was clipped by 7 bases and J by 0 bases, with 16 bases between them. CDR3 coding DNA: TGTGCCAGCAACACCCTAGGGGGTACCTCTGGGGCCAACGTCCTGACTTTC. Its protein product is CASNTLGGTSGANVLTF.

The rearrangement uses TRBV5-1 and TRBJ2-2, with 12 bases lining up with TRBD1. The ends lost 5 bases at V and 7 bases at J; junction bases unmatched: 9. Germline values: CDR1 SGHRS, CDR2 YFSETQ. This CDR3 spans 16 amino acids. CDR3 residues: CASSPGGTGGHGELFF. In nucleotides, the CDR3 is TGCGCCAGCAGTCCGGGCGGGACAGGGGGCCACGGGGAGCTGTTTTTT. Based on the CDR3 plus reference TRBV5-1 and TRBJ2-2, the full variable domain is KAGVTQTPRYLIKTRGQQVTLSCSPISGHRSVSWYQQTPGQGLQFLFEYFSETQRNKGNFPGRFSGRQFSNSRSEMNVSTLELGDSALYLCASSPGGTGGHGELFFGEGSRLTVL.

This clone was observed a single time. The chain has TRBV7-9 and TRBJ2-3; TRBD1 matches 8 bases. The CDR3 sequence is 15 residues long. Per the germline V gene, CDR1 is SEHNR and CDR2 is FQNEAQ (reference sequence). Trimming at V came to 5 bases and at J to 12 bases, leaving 16 bases not matched to a gene. In DNA form, the CDR3 reads TGTGCCAGCAGCCCCCAGACAGGGGCCCTGCAGTCCCAGTATTTT. Translated: CASSPQTGALQSQYF.

The chain carries TRBV9 and TRBJ2-1, with a tentative D call TRBD2 (5 bases). Germline V gene data show CDR1 as SGDLS and CDR2 as YYNGEE. CDR3 length: 16 residues. Trimming cost V 4 bases and J 0 bases, with 14 bases left between them. CDR3: CASSFSTSSSYNEQFF. The CDR3 DNA sequence: TGTGCCAGCAGCTTCTCCACTAGTAGCTCCTACAATGAGCAGTTCTTC.

The V and J genes are TRBV7-8 and TRBJ2-3, with D unresolved. The CDR3 spans 16 residues. Per germline, CDR1 SGHVS and CDR2 FQNEAQ. The V gene lost 1 base and the J gene lost 5 bases, with 16 bases spanning the gap. CDR3 nucleotide sequence: TGTGCCAGCAGCTTAGTCGACGGCAGGAACAGAGATACGCAGTATTTT. This sequence encodes CASSLVDGRNRDTQYF.

V and J are TRBV7-2 and TRBJ2-1, with 12 bases that match TRBD2. The CDR3 spans 16 residues. Per the germline V gene, CDR1 is SGHTA and CDR2 is FQGNSA. J was trimmed by 8 bases and V by 1 base; bases with no gene match: 6. The CDR3 reads CASSLGLAGEGYEQFF. The CDR3 coding sequence is TGTGCCAGCAGCTTAGGACTAGCGGGAGAGGGGTATGAGCAGTTCTTC.

V usage is TRBV21-1 and J usage is TRBJ2-7. TRBV21-1 corresponds to a pseudogene. The CDR3 runs 16 residues. The CDR3 spells CASSNGSGTHSYEQYF. For the CDR3, the DNA is TGTGCCAGCAGCAACGGATCGGGGACCCACTCCTACGAGCAGTACTTC.

This chain links TRBV4-1 with TRBJ2-7; TRBD2 matches at 15 bases. J gave up 4 bases and V 5 bases, and 6 bases lay outside the gene matches. The CDR3 is 16 residues long. Germline V gives CDR1 MGHRA, CDR2 YSYEKL. CDR3 in amino acids: CASSVGTSGRYYEQYF. CDR3 sequence (DNA): TGCGCCAGCAGCGTCGGGACTAGCGGGAGGTATTACGAGCAGTACTTC.

The chain combines TRBV5-4 with TRBJ2-2; no definite D call. The germline V and J ends were trimmed by 0 bases and 0 bases, with 9 bases remaining between them. This CDR3 has 16 residues. Germline V gives CDR1 SGHNT, CDR2 YYREEE (reference sequence). CDR3 sequence reads: CASSLAQGANTGELFF. The CDR3 DNA is TGTGCCAGCAGCTTGGCGCAAGGAGCGAACACCGGGGAGCTGTTTTTT. The whole variable domain, remainder taken from reference TRBV5-4 and TRBJ2-2, is ETGVTQSPTHLIKTRGQQVTLRCSSQSGHNTVSWYQQALGQGPQFIFQYYREEENGRGNFPPRFSGLQFPNYSSELNVNALELDDSALYLCASSLAQGANTGELFFGEGSRLTVL.

The chain couples TRBV5-6 to TRBJ1-1; TRBD1 matches at 9 bases. J gave up 4 bases and V 6 bases, and 10 bases lay outside the gene matches. The CDR3 runs 15 residues. The V gene's germline CDR1 is SGHDT and CDR2 YYEEEE. CDR3 in amino acids: CASIAPGQGFTEAFF. The CDR3 DNA reads TGTGCCAGCATCGCCCCGGGACAGGGTTTCACTGAAGCTTTCTTT.

This clone was seen only once. The chain is built from TRBV18 and TRBJ2-3; the match to TRBD2 covers 8 bases. Trimming at V came to 10 bases and at J to 0 bases, leaving 3 bases not matched to a gene. In germline, CDR1 is KGHSH, CDR2 LQKENI. The CDR3 runs to 13 residues. CDR3: CATRGGSTDTQYF. CDR3 in DNA: TGTGCCACCCGGGGGGGTAGCACAGATACGCAGTATTTT.

The chain links TRBV9 to TRBJ2-2; D is possibly TRBD2 (6 bases). CDR3 length: 15 amino acids. V lost 3 bases, J lost 2 bases, and 11 bases lay in between. Germline V gives CDR1 SGDLS, CDR2 YYNGEE. This chain's CDR3 is CASSGRDSNTGELFF. CDR3 coding DNA: TGTGCCAGCAGCGGGCGGGACTCAAACACCGGGGAGCTGTTTTTT.

The V and J genes are TRBV19 and TRBJ2-1, with 7 bases that match TRBD2. CDR1 and CDR2 from the germline V gene are LNHDA and SQIVND (reference sequence). This CDR3 contains 18 residues. J lost 0 bases, V lost 3 bases, and 11 bases had no gene match. The CDR3 loop reads CASSILSSGTFSYNEQFF. DNA of the CDR3: TGTGCCAGTAGTATTCTCTCTAGCGGAACTTTCTCCTACAATGAGCAGTTCTTC.